This T cell receptor (beta chain) was sequenced for a study of tumor-infiltrating lymphocytes in primary liver carcinoma. Overall study context: Men and women, 30 to 69 years of age, made up the patients. All lesions had stage T1-T3 N0M0 and roughly 4 to 11 cm widths.

The CDR3 spans 14 residues. Looked up from germline, CDR1 is PRHDT and CDR2 is FYEKMQ (reference sequence). DNA and RNA were both co-extracted from about 19-30 mg of bulk tissue that had not been sorted. Whichever tumor sample was examined, it had over 90% viable tumor cells. This clonotype has just a few counts. The junction shows a germline mismatch at one end, possibly a read error. Reverse transcription of around 500 ng total RNA with a constant-region primer produced TCR beta cDNA. Nested multiplex PCR, run for three rounds with slightly modified ARM-PCR, yielded TCR beta libraries. In the first two PCR rounds, TRBV1-TRBV30 forward primers were paired with a C-beta reverse primer, and each round lasted around 10 cycles. TCRdb reprocessed the multiplex PCR reads with MiXCR, giving one entry per CDR3 protein. The repertoire includes under 30,000 distinct CDR3 sequences, roughly 78% of them detected once, and around half sits in the top ten.

What was sequenced was liver tumor tissue from sampling region 3. Described subset: tumor region T3, left-lateral pole. The clonotype was recovered from a man aged 35 to 55 with primary liver carcinoma and hepatitis B virus infection. V gene TRBV13 combines with J gene TRBJ2-7, with TRBD2 identical over 8 bases. CDR3 sequence reads: CASSLTSDSYEQYF. In DNA, the CDR3 is TGTGCCAGCAGCTTGACTAGCGACTCCTACGAGCAATACTTC.